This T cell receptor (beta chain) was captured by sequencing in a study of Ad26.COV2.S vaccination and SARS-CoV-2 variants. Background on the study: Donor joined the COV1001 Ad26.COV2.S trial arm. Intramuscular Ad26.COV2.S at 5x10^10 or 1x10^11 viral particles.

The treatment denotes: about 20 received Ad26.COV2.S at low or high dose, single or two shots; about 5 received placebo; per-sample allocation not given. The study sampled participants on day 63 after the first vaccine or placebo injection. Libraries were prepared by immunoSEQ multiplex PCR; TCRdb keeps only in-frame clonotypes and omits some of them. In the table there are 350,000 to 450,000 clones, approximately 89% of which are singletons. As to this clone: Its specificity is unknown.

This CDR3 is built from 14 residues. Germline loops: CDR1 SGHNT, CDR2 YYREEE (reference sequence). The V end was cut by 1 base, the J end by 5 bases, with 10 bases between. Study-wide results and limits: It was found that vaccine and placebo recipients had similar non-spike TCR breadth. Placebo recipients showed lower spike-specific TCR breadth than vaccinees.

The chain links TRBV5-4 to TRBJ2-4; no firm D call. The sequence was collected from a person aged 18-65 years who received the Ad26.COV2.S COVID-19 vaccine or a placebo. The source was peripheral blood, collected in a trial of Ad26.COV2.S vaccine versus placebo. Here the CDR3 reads CASSLLANQNIQYF. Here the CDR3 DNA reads TGTGCCAGCAGCTTGTTGGCCAATCAAAACATTCAGTACTTC.